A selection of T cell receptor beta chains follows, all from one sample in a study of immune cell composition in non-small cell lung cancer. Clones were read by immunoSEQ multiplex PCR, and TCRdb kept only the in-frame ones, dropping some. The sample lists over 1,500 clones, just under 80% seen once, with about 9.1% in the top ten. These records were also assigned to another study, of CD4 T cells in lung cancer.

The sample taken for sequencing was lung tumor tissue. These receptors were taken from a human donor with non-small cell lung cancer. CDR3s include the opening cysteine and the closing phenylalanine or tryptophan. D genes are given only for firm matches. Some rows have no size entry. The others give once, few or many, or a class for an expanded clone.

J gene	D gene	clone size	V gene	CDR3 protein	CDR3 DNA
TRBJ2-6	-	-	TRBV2	CASSNPFSIQSRANVLTF	TGTGCCAGCAGTAACCCGTTTTCGATACAAAGTCGGGCCAACGTCCTGACTTTC
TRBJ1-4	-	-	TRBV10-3	CAISESAVVLFF	TGTGCCATCAGTGAGTCAGCGGTGGTACTGTTTTTT
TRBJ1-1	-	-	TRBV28	CAIGGMWNTEAFF	TGTGCCATTGGGGGGATGTGGAACACTGAAGCTTTCTTT
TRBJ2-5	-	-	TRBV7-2	CASSLNRAETQYF	TGTGCCAGCAGCTTAAACAGGGCGGAGACCCAGTACTTC
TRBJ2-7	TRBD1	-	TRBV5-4	CASSLSGQSSYEQYF	TGTGCCAGCAGCTTGTCGGGACAGAGCTCCTACGAGCAGTACTTC
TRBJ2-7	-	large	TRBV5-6	CASSFAGNLEQYF	TGTGCCAGCAGCTTTGCGGGGAACCTCGAGCAGTACTTC
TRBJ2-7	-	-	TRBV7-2	CASSLGGLGEQYF	TGTGCCAGCAGCTTAGGCGGCCTCGGCGAGCAGTACTTC
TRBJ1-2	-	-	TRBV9	CASSVDPDNYGYTF	TGTGCCAGCAGCGTAGATCCAGATAACTATGGCTACACCTTC
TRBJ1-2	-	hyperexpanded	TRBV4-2	CASSQDLEGGYTF	TGTGCCAGCAGCCAAGATCTAGAAGGTGGCTACACCTTC
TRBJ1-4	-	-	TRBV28	CASSFPTEEKLFF	TGTGCCAGCAGTTTCCCGACAGAAGAAAAACTGTTTTTT
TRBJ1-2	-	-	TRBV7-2	CAVFRAGGIYGYTF	TGTGCCGTTTTTCGAGCGGGGGGGATCTATGGCTACACCTTC
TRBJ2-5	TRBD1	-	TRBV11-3	CASSKGGPQGTQYF	TGTGCCAGCAGCAAAGGGGGCCCTCAAGGGACCCAGTACTTC
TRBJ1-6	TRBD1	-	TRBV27	CASGPAGTVYSPLHF	TGTGCCAGCGGACCCGCCGGGACAGTCTATTCACCCCTCCACTTT
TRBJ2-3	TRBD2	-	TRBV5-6	CASSISGVSTDTQYF	TGTGCCAGCAGCATTAGCGGGGTTAGCACAGATACGCAGTATTTT
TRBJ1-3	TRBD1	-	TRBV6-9	CASSYRQGRSGNTIYF	TGTGCCAGCAGTTATCGACAGGGCCGCTCTGGAAACACCATATATTTT
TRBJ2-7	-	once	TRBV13	CASSNSRGQHEQYF	TGTGCCAGCAGCAACTCCAGGGGCCAACACGAGCAGTACTTC
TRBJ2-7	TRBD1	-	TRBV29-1	CSVLQGTYEQYF	TGCAGCGTTCTACAGGGGACCTACGAGCAGTACTTC
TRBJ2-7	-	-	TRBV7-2	CASSSPTYEQYF	TGTGCCAGCAGTTCCCCAACCTACGAGCAGTACTTC
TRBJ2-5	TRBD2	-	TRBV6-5	CASSAGRKETQYF	TGTGCCAGCAGTGCCGGGAGGAAAGAGACCCAGTACTTC